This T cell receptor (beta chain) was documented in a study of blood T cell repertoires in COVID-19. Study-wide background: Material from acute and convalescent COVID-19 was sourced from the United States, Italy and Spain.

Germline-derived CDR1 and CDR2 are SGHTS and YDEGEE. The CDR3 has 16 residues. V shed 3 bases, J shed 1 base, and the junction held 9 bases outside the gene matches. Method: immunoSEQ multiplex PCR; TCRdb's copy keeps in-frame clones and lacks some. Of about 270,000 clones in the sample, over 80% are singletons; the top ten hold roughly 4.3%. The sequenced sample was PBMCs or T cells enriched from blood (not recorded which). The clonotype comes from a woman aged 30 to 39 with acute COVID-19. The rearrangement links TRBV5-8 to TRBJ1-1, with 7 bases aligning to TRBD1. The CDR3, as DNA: TGTGCCAGCAGCTACGGAGGAGGGGGCCAGAACACTGAAGCTTTCTTT. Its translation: CASSYGGGGQNTEAFF.